This T cell receptor (beta chain) was captured in a study of T cells after yellow fever vaccination. Study-level findings and limits: The CD4 and CD8 compartments had a small share of their clonotypes in common. Booster samples showed a return of most primary-vaccination clones (around 96% CD4, 85% to 90% CD8).

This clonotype has more than one count but fewer than ten. The antigen is unknown. The CDR3 contains 15 residues. From germline, CDR1 is SGHTA and CDR2 FQGNSA. Deletions cut 5 bases from V and 0 bases from J, with 13 bases between. UMIs and a universal primer site were added when TCR cDNA was made by 5'RACE template switching. One entry per CDR3 protein, called by TCRdb with MiXCR from the 5' RACE reads. The sample consists of about 550,000 distinct CDR3 sequences, over 15% of them appearing once. The J gene is TRBJ1-1, the V gene TRBV7-2; weak D call: TRBD1 (6 bases). The origin of this receptor is a man aged 25-45 years who received the YFV17D yellow fever vaccine. The source was PBMCs, collected 15 days after the yellow fever booster vaccination. CDR3 protein: CASSRQVHMNTEAFF. CDR3 DNA: TGTGCCAGCAGCAGACAGGTTCACATGAACACTGAAGCTTTCTTT.